Below, 10 T cell receptor beta chains from the same sample are listed, as sequenced in a study of T-cell memory formation after mild COVID-19. TCRdb reprocessed the 5' RACE reads with MiXCR, giving one entry per CDR3 protein. The data show some 210,000 distinct CDR3 sequences, approximately 20% seen once. Sequencing was performed on PBMCs or a T cell subset sorted from them (not recorded which). These receptors came from an adult woman who had mild COVID-19 (a few samples of this study predate the infection). Cell type and time point are not known.

V gene TRBV12-3 or TRBV12-4 combines with J gene TRBJ1-5; no clear D. The CDR3 extends over 13 amino acids. Trimming left V 3 bases short and J 4 bases short, with 7 bases between. The CDR3 DNA sequence: TGTGCCAGCAGTTTCCGGATAAATCAGCCCCAGCATTTT. It yields the protein CASSFRINQPQHF.

This clonotype was seen a handful of times. The chain combines TRBV5-1 with TRBJ1-2; no clear D. The ends were cut back, 7 bases at V and 3 bases at J, with 16 bases in the middle. The CDR3 extends over 14 amino acids. Germline V gene data show CDR1 as SGHRS and CDR2 as YFSETQ. Here the CDR3 reads CASRLSDRDYGYTF. The CDR3 DNA reads as TGCGCCAGCCGCCTATCCGATCGGGACTATGGCTACACCTTC.

The V gene is TRBV7-9, the J gene TRBJ2-5, with TRBD2 as a possible D gene (7 bases). This CDR3 region has 15 residues. Germline lookup yields CDR1 SEHNR and CDR2 FQNEAQ (reference sequence). Trimming cost V 2 bases and J 5 bases, with 15 bases left between them. CDR3 amino acids: CASSLSRGARETQYF. Here the CDR3 DNA reads TGTGCCAGCAGCTTATCCCGGGGGGCCAGGGAGACCCAGTACTTC.

This chain uses TRBV9 with TRBJ2-3; the D call may be TRBD1 or TRBD2 (5 bases each). V lost 2 bases to trimming and J lost 5 bases, with 9 bases between them. Germline CDR1 reads SGDLS; CDR2 reads YYNGEE. The length of the CDR3 is 13 residues. The CDR3 nucleotides are TGTGCCAGCAGCGTTTTTGGGGGAGATACGCAGTATTTT. Protein sequence: CASSVFGGDTQYF.

This clonotype was observed a few times. This rearrangement joins TRBV6-2 or TRBV6-3 to TRBJ1-1; D might be TRBD1 (6 bases). The germline V and J ends were trimmed by 0 bases and 0 bases, with 8 bases remaining between them. The germline V gene has CDR1 MNHEY and CDR2 SVGEGT. The CDR3 covers 15 residues. CDR3 sequence (DNA): TGTGCCAGCAGTTACTCCAGGGGTATGAACACTGAAGCTTTCTTT. Residues: CASSYSRGMNTEAFF.

The sample holds a few counts of this clonotype. The chain carries TRBV20-1 and TRBJ2-1; 12 nucleotides line up with TRBD2. V lost 5 bases, J lost 6 bases, and 5 bases stayed unmatched. The CDR3 has 14 amino acids. Germline V CDR1 and CDR2: DFQATT, SNEGSKA (reference sequence). Here the CDR3 DNA reads TGCAGTGCTCCTACTAGCGGGGGGCGCAATGAGCAGTTCTTC. It specifies CSAPTSGGRNEQFF.

The chain combines TRBV20-1 with TRBJ2-7, with 11 bases aligning to TRBD2. The V and J ends lost 7 bases and 7 bases, in that order; junction bases with no gene match: 6. CDR3 length: 12 amino acids. Germline CDR1 is DFQATT and CDR2 is SNEGSKA (reference sequence). The CDR3 DNA reads TGCAGTGGGACTAGCGGGCCCTTGGAGCAGTACTTC. This encodes CSGTSGPLEQYF.

In this sample, this clonotype turned up a few times. The V gene is TRBV12-3 or TRBV12-4, the J gene TRBJ2-5; maybe TRBD1 (5 bases). This CDR3 is built from 14 residues. Trimming left V 5 bases short and J 1 base short, with 11 bases between. The CDR3 nucleotides read TGTGCCAGCAGTAAAGACAGAACCCAAGAGACCCAGTACTTC. This translates into CASSKDRTQETQYF.

This clonotype has more than one count but fewer than ten. The gene calls are TRBV4-1 and TRBJ1-1, with unresolved D. This CDR3 comprises 12 residues. Germline V gene sequence: CDR1 MGHRA, CDR2 YSYEKL. The V gene lost 3 bases and the J gene lost 4 bases, with 6 bases spanning the gap. CDR3: CASSHAGTEAFF. In DNA form, the CDR3 reads TGCGCCAGCAGCCACGCGGGCACTGAAGCTTTCTTT.

This clonotype was detected a few times. The gene calls are TRBV18 and TRBJ2-1, with 7 bases matching TRBD1. The germline V gene encodes CDR1 KGHSH and CDR2 LQKENI. V dropped 5 bases and J dropped 7; count of bases not matched to a gene: 2. CDR3 length equals 12 residues. In nucleotides, the CDR3 is TGTGCCAGCTCAGGACAGGCGAATGAGCAGTTCTTC. Its protein product is CASSGQANEQFF.